Listed below are T cell receptor beta chains from one sample, sequenced in a study of T cell responses to AZD1222 COVID-19 vaccine. Here immunoSEQ multiplex PCR was the method, and the copy in TCRdb shows in-frame clones only, minus some. Of 100,000 to 150,000 clones listed, about nine tenths are singletons. This sample comprised peripheral blood, obtained on day 0 of AZD1222 vaccination. These receptor sequences come from an adult in good health. Each CDR3 is given with its conserved first and last residue. A D gene is named only where the DNA matches it firmly. The size entry is marked missing in some rows and otherwise reads once, few, many or a size class.

TRBV30,TRBJ1-5,NA,NA,CAWRSVRTSGLHQPQHF,TGTGCCTGGAGAAGCGTCAGGACCTCCGGGCTGCATCAGCCCCAGCATTTT
TRBV18,TRBJ2-7,once,NA,CASSPRTAEEQYF,TGTGCCAGCTCACCACGGACAGCTGAGGAGCAGTACTTC
TRBV25-1,TRBJ1-6,NA,NA,CASSEVQLENSPLHF,TGTGCCAGCAGTGAAGTCCAGCTAGAGAATTCACCCCTCCACTTT
TRBV7-2,TRBJ2-4,NA,TRBD2,CASSFGGTTNIQYF,TGTGCCAGCAGCTTCGGGGGGACGACAAACATTCAGTACTTC
TRBV5-4,TRBJ1-1,NA,TRBD1,CASSPGQGKVNTEAFF,TGTGCCAGCAGCCCGGGACAGGGTAAGGTGAACACTGAAGCTTTCTTT
TRBV5-8,TRBJ2-1,NA,NA,CASSLRASNEQFF,TGTGCCAGCAGCTTGAGGGCCTCCAATGAGCAGTTCTTC
TRBV30,TRBJ2-1,NA,NA,CAWRSGKQFF,TGTGCCTGGAGGTCGGGGAAGCAGTTCTTC
TRBV5-1,TRBJ2-1,NA,TRBD2,CASSGLAGSSYNEQFF,TGCGCCAGCAGCGGCCTAGCGGGCAGCTCCTACAATGAGCAGTTCTTC
TRBV7-6,TRBJ2-3,NA,NA,CASSSSTGPITTDTQYF,TGTGCCAGCAGCTCGTCCACAGGGCCCATAACCACAGATACGCAGTATTTT
TRBV4-1,TRBJ2-2,once,NA,CASSQELGGELFF,TGCGCCAGCAGCCAAGAACTAGGCGGGGAGCTGTTTTTT
TRBV9,TRBJ1-2,NA,TRBD1,CASSGTGSDYGYTF,TGTGCCAGCAGTGGGACAGGGTCCGACTATGGCTACACCTTC
TRBV9,TRBJ1-1,NA,NA,CASSVGWLNTEAFF,TGTGCCAGCAGCGTAGGTTGGCTTAACACTGAAGCTTTCTTT
TRBV19,TRBJ2-1,NA,NA,CASRWVGEQFF,TGTGCCAGTAGGTGGGTGGGTGAGCAGTTCTTC
TRBV4-2,TRBJ2-6,NA,TRBD2,CASSQDVWVAGGLGANVLTF,TGTGCCAGCAGCCAAGACGTGTGGGTAGCGGGGGGGCTTGGGGCCAACGTCCTGACTTTC
TRBV7-8,TRBJ2-1,NA,TRBD2,CASSPLAGGRGEQFF,TGTGCCAGCAGCCCCCTAGCGGGGGGGCGAGGTGAGCAGTTCTTC
TRBV11-2,TRBJ2-2,NA,TRBD2,CASSLVGLAGRTNTGELFF,TGTGCCAGCAGCTTAGTTGGACTAGCGGGGAGGACGAACACCGGGGAGCTGTTTTTT
TRBV6-5,TRBJ1-5,NA,NA,CASSGGGQPQHF,TGTGCCAGCAGCGGGGGCGGTCAGCCCCAGCATTTT
TRBV20-1,TRBJ1-2,once,NA,CSATEGYGYTF,TGCAGTGCGACCGAAGGGTATGGCTACACCTTC
TRBV7-6,TRBJ2-2,few,TRBD1,CASRPGTGNTGELFF,TGTGCCAGCAGACCGGGGACAGGTAACACCGGGGAGCTGTTTTTT
TRBV10-3,TRBJ1-6,NA,NA,CAIKLEPNNSPLHF,TGTGCCATCAAACTCGAACCAAATAATTCACCCCTCCACTTT
TRBV7-8,TRBJ2-1,NA,NA,CASSLARKAYNEQFF,TGTGCCAGCAGCTTAGCTAGAAAGGCTTACAATGAGCAGTTCTTC
TRBV18,TRBJ1-1,NA,NA,CASSPPRSDAEAFF,TGTGCCAGCTCACCTCCCAGGTCTGACGCTGAAGCTTTCTTT
TRBV7-8,TRBJ1-1,NA,NA,CASSLDREPLEAFF,TGTGCCAGCAGCTTAGACAGGGAGCCCCTTGAAGCTTTCTTT
TRBV6-2/TRBV6-3,TRBJ1-5,NA,TRBD1,CASSPPPYRGFQPQHF,TGTGCCAGCAGTCCCCCTCCTTACAGGGGGTTTCAGCCCCAGCATTTT
TRBV27,TRBJ2-7,NA,NA,CASSDRSYEQYF,TGTGCCAGCAGCGACCGGTCCTACGAGCAGTACTTC
TRBV2,TRBJ1-6,NA,TRBD1,CASSETGDSPLHF,TGTGCCAGCAGTGAAACAGGGGATTCACCCCTCCACTTT
TRBV18,TRBJ1-2,NA,TRBD1,CASSPEGQATGYTF,TGTGCCAGCTCACCAGAGGGACAGGCGACAGGCTACACCTTC
TRBV7-8,TRBJ1-5,NA,NA,CASSLAQGYSNQPQHF,TGTGCCAGCAGCTTAGCGCAGGGCTATAGCAATCAGCCCCAGCATTTT
TRBV29-1,TRBJ1-1,few,NA,CSVQGATNTEAFF,TGCAGCGTCCAAGGGGCGACAAACACTGAAGCTTTCTTT
TRBV5-1,TRBJ1-1,NA,TRBD1,CASSEQGPSLTEAFF,TGCGCCAGCAGCGAACAGGGGCCCTCCCTCACTGAAGCTTTCTTT
TRBV5-1,TRBJ2-3,NA,NA,CASYPGLRTDTQYF,TGCGCCAGCTATCCGGGACTCCGCACAGATACGCAGTATTTT
TRBV6-2/TRBV6-3,TRBJ2-1,NA,TRBD2,CASSYGRLAGRNEQFF,TGTGCCAGCAGTTACGGACGACTAGCGGGTCGCAATGAGCAGTTCTTC